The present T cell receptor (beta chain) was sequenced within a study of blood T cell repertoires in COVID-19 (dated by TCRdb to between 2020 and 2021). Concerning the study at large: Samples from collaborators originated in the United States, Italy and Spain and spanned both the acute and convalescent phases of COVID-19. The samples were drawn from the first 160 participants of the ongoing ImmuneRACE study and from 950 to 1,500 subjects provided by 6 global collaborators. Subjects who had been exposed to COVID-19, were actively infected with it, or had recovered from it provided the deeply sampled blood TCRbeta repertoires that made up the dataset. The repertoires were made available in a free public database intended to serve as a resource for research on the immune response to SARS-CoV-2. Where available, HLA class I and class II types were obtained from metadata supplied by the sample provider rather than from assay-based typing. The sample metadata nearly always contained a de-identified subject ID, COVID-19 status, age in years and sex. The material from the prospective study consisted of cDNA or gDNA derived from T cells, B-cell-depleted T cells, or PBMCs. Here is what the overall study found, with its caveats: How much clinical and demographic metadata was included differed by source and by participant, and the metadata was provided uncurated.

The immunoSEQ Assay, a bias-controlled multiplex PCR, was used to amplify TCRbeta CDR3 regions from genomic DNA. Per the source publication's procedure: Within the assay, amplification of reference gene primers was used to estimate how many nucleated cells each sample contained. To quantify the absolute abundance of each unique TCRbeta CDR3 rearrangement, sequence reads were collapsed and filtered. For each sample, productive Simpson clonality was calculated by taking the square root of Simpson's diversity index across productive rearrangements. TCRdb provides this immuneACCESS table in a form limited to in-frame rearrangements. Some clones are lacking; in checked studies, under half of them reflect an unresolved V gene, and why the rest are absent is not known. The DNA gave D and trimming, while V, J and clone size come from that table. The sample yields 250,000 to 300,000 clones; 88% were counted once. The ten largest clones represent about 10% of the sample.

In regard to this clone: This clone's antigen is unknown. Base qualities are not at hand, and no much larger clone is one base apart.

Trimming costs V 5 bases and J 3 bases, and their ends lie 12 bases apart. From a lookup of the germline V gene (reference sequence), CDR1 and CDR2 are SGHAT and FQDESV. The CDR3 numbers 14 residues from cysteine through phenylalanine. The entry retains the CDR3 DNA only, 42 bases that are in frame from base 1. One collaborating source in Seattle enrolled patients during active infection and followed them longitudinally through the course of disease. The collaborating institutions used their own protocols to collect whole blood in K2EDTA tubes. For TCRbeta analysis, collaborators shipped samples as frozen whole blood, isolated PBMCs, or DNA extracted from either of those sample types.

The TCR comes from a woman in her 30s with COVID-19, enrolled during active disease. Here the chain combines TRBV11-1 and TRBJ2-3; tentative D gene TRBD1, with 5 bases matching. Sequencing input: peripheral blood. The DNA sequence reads TGTGCCAGCAGCGACAGCGCCCTTACAGATACGCAGTATTTT. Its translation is CASSDSALTDTQYF.